This T cell receptor (beta chain) comes out of a study of shared clonotypes between healthy human individuals. Deep-level running was used for the assay. Several immunoSEQ plates held equal portions of the genomic DNA taken from each subset. When replicate PCRs were run on unsorted PBMC, they used 250 to 300 ng DNA, about 30,000 T cell genomes. The repertoire was sequenced with immunoSEQ multiplex PCR; TCRdb's copy has only in-frame clones and lacks some. The table records around 450,000 clones, roughly three quarters of them present only once. Germline CDR1 reads GTSNPN; CDR2 reads SVGIG (reference sequence). CDR3 length: 14 amino acids. Trimming took 0 bases from V and 5 from J; bases not matched to a gene: 2.

This chain joins TRBV30 and TRBJ2-2; TRBD1 agrees at 8 bases. Specimen: PBMCs. The sequence came from a woman in her thirties or forties in good health. Some clones in this sample may be carry-over from other donors' samples. CDR3 in amino acids: CAWSVRQGTGELFF. CDR3 nucleotide sequence: TGTGCCTGGAGTGTACGACAGGGGACCGGGGAGCTGTTTTTT.